The rows below give T cell receptor beta chains drawn from one sample of a study of T cells after yellow fever vaccination. TCRdb itself ran the 5' RACE reads through MiXCR, one entry per CDR3 protein. The data show about 630,000 distinct CDR3 sequences, 9% to 15% seen once. The sample was PBMCs, taken on the day of the yellow fever booster vaccination. These receptors were obtained from a man aged 30 to 45 who received the YFV17D yellow fever vaccine. The CDR3 runs from the conserved cysteine through the conserved F or W. The D gene is left open where the match is weak. For some rows the clone size is stated as once, few or many, or as a class when expanded; others skip it.

j_call d_call v_call cdr3_length clone_size cdr3_nt cdr3_aa
TRBJ2-1 - TRBV6-2/TRBV6-3 16 few TGTGCCAGCAGTTACTCGGGGGTGGTTACCTACAATGAGCAGTTCTTC CASSYSGVVTYNEQFF
TRBJ2-7 - TRBV4-3 15 - TGCGCCAGCAGCCAAGATTTTGCCAGCTCCTACGAGCAGTACTTC CASSQDFASSYEQYF
TRBJ2-2 - TRBV2 16 - TGTGCCAGCAGTCCACGAGGAAAACGATCCACCGGGGAGCTGTTTTTT CASSPRGKRSTGELFF
TRBJ1-4 TRBD1 TRBV29-1 13 few TGCAGCGTTGCGGGACAGCCAAATGAAAAACTGTTTTTT CSVAGQPNEKLFF
TRBJ2-3 TRBD2 TRBV7-3 16 - TGTGCCAGCAGCTTAACCGGACTAGCGGGGCGTGATACGCAGTATTTT CASSLTGLAGRDTQYF
TRBJ2-5 - TRBV18 13 few TGTGCCAGCTCACCAGGGATCGAAGAGACCCAGTACTTC CASSPGIEETQYF
TRBJ2-3 TRBD1 TRBV7-6 15 - TGTGCCAGCAGCTTTGGACCACAGGGGGCAGATACGCAGTATTTT CASSFGPQGADTQYF
TRBJ2-7 - TRBV27 14 many TGTGCCAGCAGTTCCGCAGGGCTAATCTACGAGCAGTACTTC CASSSAGLIYEQYF
TRBJ2-7 TRBD2 TRBV30 13 - TGTGCCTGGAGTCGGGGGACTATGGGGGAGCAGTACTTC CAWSRGTMGEQYF
TRBJ2-7 TRBD2 TRBV30 13 few TGTGCCTGGAGTTCTAGCGGGGTCTACGAGCAGTACTTC CAWSSSGVYEQYF
TRBJ2-6 - TRBV11-1 19 few TGTGCCAGCAGTTTTAAGGTCCACGGAACAATATCTGGGGCCAACGTCCTGACTTTC CASSFKVHGTISGANVLTF
TRBJ2-2 TRBD2 TRBV7-2 16 few TGTGCCAGCAGCTTAGCGGCTAGCGGAGTCGTCGGGGAGCTGTTTTTT CASSLAASGVVGELFF
TRBJ1-1 - TRBV11-3 12 - TGTGCCAGCAGCCACCCGAACACTGAAGCTTTCTTT CASSHPNTEAFF
TRBJ2-1 - TRBV30 13 - TGTGCCTGGTCACTAGTGGCCTACAATGAGCAGTTCTTC CAWSLVAYNEQFF
TRBJ2-1 - TRBV20-1 16 few TGCAGTGCTAGTAGAGGCGGGCGCCTAACAAGAAATGAGCAGTTCTTC CSASRGGRLTRNEQFF
TRBJ2-3 - TRBV28 15 - TGTGCCAGCAGTTTTAGGGCAGGGACCACAGATACGCAGTATTTT CASSFRAGTTDTQYF
TRBJ2-3 - TRBV7-9 10 - TGTGCCACCACCACAGATACGCAGTATTTT CATTTDTQYF
TRBJ2-2 - TRBV24-1 14 - TGTGCCACCAGCCCTGGGACTGAGACCGGGGAGCTGTTTTTT CATSPGTETGELFF
TRBJ2-2 TRBD1 TRBV5-1 14 few TGCGCCAGCAGCAGGACAGGGGGCCCCGGGGAGCTGTTTTTT CASSRTGGPGELFF
TRBJ2-5 TRBD1 TRBV7-9 16 - TGTGCCAGTCTAACACGGGACAGGGGCGGCGGAGAGACCCAGTACTTC CASLTRDRGGGETQYF
TRBJ2-1 - TRBV7-3 12 few TGTGCCAGCAGCCCGGCTCCGGGTAGGAAATTCTTC CASSPAPGRKFF
TRBJ2-7 TRBD1 TRBV7-9 14 few TGTGCCAGCAGCTGGACAGGGAGAGAATACGAGCAGTACTTC CASSWTGREYEQYF
TRBJ1-3 - TRBV19 13 few TGTGCCAGTTTGGCGGCGGCAAGAAACACCATATATTTT CASLAAARNTIYF
TRBJ2-7 - TRBV5-1 15 - TGCGCCAGCAGCTTGTCACAGTTCTCGGAGTTAGAGCAGTACTTC CASSLSQFSELEQYF